The 5 T cell receptor beta chains presented below share a single source sample, sequenced in a study of OX40 agonist ivuxolimab in advanced cancers. Repertoires were generated with immunoSEQ multiplex PCR, while TCRdb's copy carries only in-frame clones and drops some. The sample consists of some 57,000 clones, almost 90% of them appearing once. This sample comprised CD4+ or CD8+ T cells sorted from blood, obtained in a trial of the OX40 agonist ivuxolimab. The origin of the receptors is an adult with an advanced solid tumor such as melanoma, head and neck, liver or kidney cancer.

The chain employs TRBV10-3 and TRBJ2-1; the match to TRBD2 covers 13 bases. CDR1 and CDR2 from the germline V gene are ENHRY and SYGVKD. This CDR3 has 17 amino acids. After removal of 6 bases from V and 1 base from J, the junction contained 6 bases not matched to a gene. CDR3 coding DNA: TGTGCCATCAGCACTAGCGGGAGGGCCCGATCCTACAATGAGCAGTTCTTC. Translated: CAISTSGRARSYNEQFF.

The V call is TRBV6-5, the J call TRBJ1-2; D might be TRBD1 (5 bases). Germline V CDR1 and CDR2: MNHEY, SVGAGI. The V end was cut by 4 bases, the J end by 4 bases, with 13 bases between. CDR3 length: 14 residues. The DNA for the CDR3 is TGTGCCAGCAGTTGGGACCGCTCCCCCTATGGCTACACCTTC. Protein: CASSWDRSPYGYTF.

The chain links TRBV2 to TRBJ2-1, with D uncertain. Trimming stripped 3 bases from V and 3 bases from J, with 9 bases between. This CDR3 is 14 amino acids long. Germline-derived CDR1 and CDR2 are SNHLY and FYNNEI. The DNA of the CDR3 is TGTGCCAGCAGTGAGAGGAAAGTCTACAATGAGCAGTTCTTC. Its translation: CASSERKVYNEQFF.

The chain has TRBV6-1 and TRBJ2-2; no reliable D call. The CDR3 runs 15 residues. Germline lookup yields CDR1 MNHNS and CDR2 SASEGT. V was trimmed by 4 bases and J by 1 base, leaving 10 bases between them. This CDR3 reads CASSVPGLNTGELFF. CDR3 sequence (DNA): TGTGCCAGCAGTGTGCCAGGTTTGAACACCGGGGAGCTGTTTTTT.

The V call is TRBV11-3, the J call TRBJ2-7; either TRBD1 or TRBD2 may supply D (5 bases each). Germline lookup yields CDR1 SGHNT and CDR2 YENEEA. V was trimmed by 2 bases and J by 5 bases, leaving 10 bases between them. The CDR3 is made up of 13 amino acids. The CDR3: CASSLSRDHEQYF. The CDR3 nucleotides read TGTGCCAGCAGCTTAAGCAGGGACCACGAGCAGTACTTC.